This TCR beta chain is from a study of blood T cell repertoires in COVID-19. Background on the study: Samples taken during acute and convalescent COVID-19 were collected in the United States, Italy and Spain. T cells, B-cell-depleted T cells, or PBMCs supplied cDNA or gDNA.

V was clipped by 4 bases and J by 7 bases, with 7 bases between them. This CDR3 has 12 amino acids. Germline CDR1 SGHTA, CDR2 FQGNSA. TCRdb's copy holds only in-frame clones and misses some; the assay was immunoSEQ multiplex PCR. The sample holds approximately 250,000 clones, 88% seen once. In this sample, this clone turned up a few times. This chain joins TRBV7-2 and TRBJ2-2, with D uncertain. This TCR came from a woman aged 40 to 55 with acute COVID-19. The material sequenced was PBMCs or T cells enriched from blood (not recorded which). CDR3 coding DNA: TGTGCCAGCAGCTCTTATATCGGGGAGCTGTTTTTT. Its protein is CASSSYIGELFF.